This TCR beta chain was recovered during a study of T cells in localized non-small cell lung cancer. Study-level points and caveats: Of the top 100 tumor clones, median roughly 60 were in adjacent lung, about 30 among its top 100.

Germline values: CDR1 MNHEY, CDR2 SMNVEV (reference sequence). V lost 6 bases and J lost 4, with 19 bases in between. The CDR3 runs to 16 residues. Turning to this clone: Its antigen is not identified.

Here immunoSEQ multiplex PCR was the method, and the copy in TCRdb shows in-frame clones only, minus some. The table lists roughly 40,000 clones, about 86% of them singletons. This material consisted of peripheral blood mononuclear cells, taken before any cancer treatment. The chain recombines TRBV27 with TRBJ2-4; D is possibly TRBD2 (6 bases). This sequence originates from a male donor older than 55 with stage II lung adenocarcinoma. The CDR3 loop reads CASRPPTGVGKNIQYF. The DNA for the CDR3 is TGTGCCAGCAGGCCTCCCACGGGGGTAGGGAAAAACATTCAGTACTTC.